This T cell receptor (beta chain) was captured in a study of T cell responses to AZD1222 COVID-19 vaccine. The overall study: Pooled samples include second doses given at about 4 or 12 weeks.

Clones were read by immunoSEQ multiplex PCR, and TCRdb kept only the in-frame ones, dropping some. The sample shows some 56,000 clones, approximately 85% of them seen only once. This sample comprised peripheral blood, obtained on day 0 of AZD1222 vaccination. The sequence was collected from an adult in good health.

The CDR3 region is CSGGQGDEQYF. CDR3 in DNA: TGCAGCGGAGGACAGGGGGACGAGCAGTACTTC. The chain is built from TRBV29-1 and TRBJ2-7, with TRBD1 matching 10 bases. The CDR3 consists of 11 residues. Trimming removed 7 bases from V and 5 bases from J; junction bases left unmatched: 2. CDR1 is SQVTM and CDR2 is ANQGSEA in the germline V gene.